This T cell receptor beta chain originates from a study of T cells in narcolepsy. Study-level findings and limits: Comparing one patient's CSF and blood CD4+ clonotypes highlighted HCRT- and TRIB2-specific autoreactive clonotypes.

The method was immunoSEQ multiplex PCR; TCRdb's version includes in-frame clones alone and lacks a portion of them. Of 10,000 or so clones listed, about 75% are singletons. The germline V and J ends were trimmed by 0 bases and 2 bases, with 13 bases remaining between them. This CDR3 contains 16 residues. CDR1 is MNHNS, CDR2 SASEGT, per germline. Comments on this clone: The antigen remains undetermined.

The clonotype originates from a human donor with narcolepsy. The chain joins TRBV6-1 to TRBJ1-2; no reliable D call. Sequencing was performed on CD45RA- memory CD8+ T cells from PBMCs. The chain's CDR3 is CASSEAIDWANYGYTF. The CDR3 nucleotides are TGTGCCAGCAGTGAAGCCATAGATTGGGCCAACTATGGCTACACCTTC.